The present TCR beta chain was sequenced within a study of cytotoxic CD8 clonotypes in ibrutinib-treated CLL. Overall study: Among patients, some 24 responded partially and 2 completely; roughly 15 then stayed remitted and around 12 progressed after median approximately 70 months.

For this clone: The antigen remains undetermined.

The CDR3 spans 14 residues. Germline-derived CDR1 and CDR2 are SGDLS and YYNGEE. The ends were cut back, 3 bases at V and 4 bases at J, with 14 bases in the middle. Regarding the study as a whole: Circulating CD8+ T-cell counts were tracked by baseline clonality, which exceeded that of age-matched healthy donors. With treatment, public clonotypes, which were uncommon, either contracted or remained stable.

Around 2.2 micrograms of genomic DNA came from cryopreserved PBMCs for TCR beta libraries. Produced via immunoSEQ multiplex PCR; TCRdb's table is partial and in-frame only. The sample lists around 310,000 clones, 80% occurring once. The receptor comes from a human donor with chronic lymphocytic leukemia. The genes are TRBV9 and TRBJ2-7, with a tentative D call TRBD1 (6 bases). Sequences were derived from PBMCs, sampled before ibrutinib treatment. CDR3 amino acids: CASSATGFAYEQYF. CDR3 nucleotides: TGTGCCAGCAGCGCAACAGGGTTTGCGTACGAGCAGTACTTC.